This is a list of T cell receptor beta chains from one sample in a study of T-cell memory formation after mild COVID-19. TCRdb re-derived calls from the 5' RACE reads in MiXCR, one entry per CDR3 protein. The sample contains approximately 350,000 distinct CDR3 sequences, 13% of which appear only once. The sample comprised PBMCs or a T cell subset sorted from them (not recorded which). The receptor source for this set is a man aged 18 to 29 who had mild COVID-19 (a few samples of this study predate the infection). Cell type and time point are not known. CDR3s include the opening cysteine and the closing phenylalanine or tryptophan. D genes are given only for firm matches. Only some rows state a clone size, as once, few, many or a class for expanded clones.

cdr3_aa: CASSLGTATEAFF
cdr3_nt: TGTGCCAGTAGCCTTGGGACAGCCACTGAAGCTTTCTTT
v_call: TRBV19
d_call: TRBD1
clone_size: few
cdr3_length: 13
j_call: TRBJ1-1

cdr3_aa: CSARLIGDRNNEQFF
cdr3_nt: TGCAGTGCTAGGCTCATAGGGGACAGGAACAATGAGCAGTTCTTC
v_call: TRBV20-1
d_call: TRBD1
clone_size: NA
cdr3_length: 15
j_call: TRBJ2-1

cdr3_aa: CASSQETLRSPLHF
cdr3_nt: TGCGCCAGCAGCCAAGAAACACTGCGGTCACCCCTCCACTTT
v_call: TRBV4-3
d_call: NA
clone_size: few
cdr3_length: 14
j_call: TRBJ1-6

cdr3_aa: CSAQRTSSAEAFF
cdr3_nt: TGCAGTGCTCAAAGGACCTCTAGCGCTGAAGCTTTCTTT
v_call: TRBV20-1
d_call: NA
clone_size: few
cdr3_length: 13
j_call: TRBJ1-1

cdr3_aa: CASSPPREQRANNEQFF
cdr3_nt: TGTGCCAGCTCACCTCCGAGGGAGCAGCGGGCTAACAATGAGCAGTTCTTC
v_call: TRBV18
d_call: NA
clone_size: many
cdr3_length: 17
j_call: TRBJ2-1

cdr3_aa: CATSRDLDSPYNEQFF
cdr3_nt: TGTGCCACCAGCAGAGATCTGGACAGCCCTTACAATGAGCAGTTCTTC
v_call: TRBV15
d_call: NA
clone_size: few
cdr3_length: 16
j_call: TRBJ2-1

cdr3_aa: CASSQDTGRGNNEQFF
cdr3_nt: TGCGCCAGCAGCCAAGATACGGGCCGGGGGAACAATGAGCAGTTCTTC
v_call: TRBV4-3
d_call: NA
clone_size: few
cdr3_length: 16
j_call: TRBJ2-1

cdr3_aa: CASEQGGNPVDFF
cdr3_nt: TGTGCCAGCGAACAGGGGGGAAATCCGGTCGATTTCTTT
v_call: TRBV7-2
d_call: TRBD1
clone_size: few
cdr3_length: 13
j_call: TRBJ1-1

cdr3_aa: CASSLAYTEAFF
cdr3_nt: TGTGCCAGCAGTTTAGCATACACTGAAGCTTTCTTT
v_call: TRBV12-3/TRBV12-4
d_call: NA
clone_size: few
cdr3_length: 12
j_call: TRBJ1-1

cdr3_aa: CASSLTGQGTDTQYF
cdr3_nt: TGTGCCAGCAGCTTAACGGGACAGGGCACAGATACGCAGTATTTT
v_call: TRBV7-2
d_call: TRBD1
clone_size: few
cdr3_length: 15
j_call: TRBJ2-3

cdr3_aa: CSVEDGGNTGELFF
cdr3_nt: TGCAGCGTTGAAGATGGAGGGAACACCGGGGAGCTGTTTTTT
v_call: TRBV29-1
d_call: NA
clone_size: many
cdr3_length: 14
j_call: TRBJ2-2

cdr3_aa: CSAPPHSGVQETQYF
cdr3_nt: TGCAGTGCCCCGCCCCACTCGGGGGTTCAAGAGACCCAGTACTTC
v_call: TRBV20-1
d_call: NA
clone_size: many
cdr3_length: 15
j_call: TRBJ2-5

cdr3_aa: CASSLTGRVTGELFF
cdr3_nt: TGTGCCAGCAGCTTGACCGGGAGAGTAACCGGGGAGCTGTTTTTT
v_call: TRBV7-2
d_call: NA
clone_size: NA
cdr3_length: 15
j_call: TRBJ2-2

cdr3_aa: CASSFGGENIQYF
cdr3_nt: TGTGCCAGCAGCTTTGGCGGGGAAAACATTCAGTACTTC
v_call: TRBV11-2
d_call: NA
clone_size: NA
cdr3_length: 13
j_call: TRBJ2-4

cdr3_aa: CSVEFQGNEQYF
cdr3_nt: TGCAGCGTTGAATTTCAGGGCAACGAGCAGTACTTC
v_call: TRBV29-1
d_call: NA
clone_size: NA
cdr3_length: 12
j_call: TRBJ2-7

cdr3_aa: CASSLAAGLQETQYF
cdr3_nt: TGTGCCAGCAGCTTGGCAGCGGGCCTCCAAGAGACCCAGTACTTC
v_call: TRBV5-6
d_call: NA
clone_size: many
cdr3_length: 15
j_call: TRBJ2-5

cdr3_aa: CASREQGALREQYF
cdr3_nt: TGTGCCAGCAGAGAACAGGGTGCGTTACGCGAGCAGTACTTC
v_call: TRBV6-5
d_call: NA
clone_size: NA
cdr3_length: 14
j_call: TRBJ2-7

cdr3_aa: CASSISTRGVYNEQFF
cdr3_nt: TGTGCCAGTAGTATATCCACCCGGGGTGTATACAATGAGCAGTTCTTC
v_call: TRBV19
d_call: NA
clone_size: few
cdr3_length: 16
j_call: TRBJ2-1

cdr3_aa: CSVEQLFPGYTF
cdr3_nt: TGCAGCGTCGAACAACTTTTTCCTGGCTACACCTTC
v_call: TRBV29-1
d_call: NA
clone_size: few
cdr3_length: 12
j_call: TRBJ1-2

cdr3_aa: CASSFPSKAETQYF
cdr3_nt: TGTGCCAGCAGCTTTCCGAGTAAGGCGGAGACCCAGTACTTC
v_call: TRBV7-9
d_call: NA
clone_size: few
cdr3_length: 14
j_call: TRBJ2-5

cdr3_aa: CASSLDRGPYNEQFF
cdr3_nt: TGCGCCAGCAGCTTGGACAGGGGGCCCTACAATGAGCAGTTCTTC
v_call: TRBV5-1
d_call: TRBD1
clone_size: many
cdr3_length: 15
j_call: TRBJ2-1

cdr3_aa: CASSSPGLAGGEQFF
cdr3_nt: TGTGCCAGCAGTTCACCTGGACTAGCGGGTGGCGAGCAGTTCTTC
v_call: TRBV6-5
d_call: TRBD2
clone_size: few
cdr3_length: 15
j_call: TRBJ2-1

cdr3_aa: CASSPGIKNGYTF
cdr3_nt: TGTGCCAGCAGCCCGGGCATTAAGAATGGCTACACCTTC
v_call: TRBV11-1
d_call: NA
clone_size: NA
cdr3_length: 13
j_call: TRBJ1-2

cdr3_aa: CASSWLGHTNTGELFF
cdr3_nt: TGTGCCAGCAGTTGGCTGGGACACACGAACACCGGGGAGCTGTTTTTT
v_call: TRBV6-5
d_call: NA
clone_size: NA
cdr3_length: 16
j_call: TRBJ2-2

cdr3_aa: CASSKGHNYNEQFF
cdr3_nt: TGTGCCAGCAGCAAGGGACACAATTACAATGAGCAGTTCTTC
v_call: TRBV21-1
d_call: NA
clone_size: NA
cdr3_length: 14
j_call: TRBJ2-1

cdr3_aa: CASLQEPNTEAFF
cdr3_nt: TGTGCCAGTCTACAGGAGCCGAACACTGAAGCTTTCTTT
v_call: TRBV6-2/TRBV6-3
d_call: NA
clone_size: many
cdr3_length: 13
j_call: TRBJ1-1

cdr3_aa: CASSYFGGRNTEAFF
cdr3_nt: TGTGCCAGCAGTTACTTCGGGGGGAGGAACACTGAAGCTTTCTTT
v_call: TRBV6-6
d_call: NA
clone_size: NA
cdr3_length: 15
j_call: TRBJ1-1

cdr3_aa: CASSQDLGTGELFF
cdr3_nt: TGCGCCAGCAGCCAAGATCTGGGCACCGGGGAGCTGTTTTTT
v_call: TRBV4-3
d_call: NA
clone_size: NA
cdr3_length: 14
j_call: TRBJ2-2

cdr3_aa: CASSSGAGSFTDTQYF
cdr3_nt: TGTGCCAGCAGTTCAGGGGCCGGTTCCTTCACAGATACGCAGTATTTT
v_call: TRBV12-3/TRBV12-4
d_call: NA
clone_size: many
cdr3_length: 16
j_call: TRBJ2-3

cdr3_aa: CASSLSSGLGEKLFF
cdr3_nt: TGTGCCAGCAGCTTAAGCTCAGGGTTAGGTGAAAAACTGTTTTTT
v_call: TRBV7-2
d_call: NA
clone_size: few
cdr3_length: 15
j_call: TRBJ1-4

cdr3_aa: CAIPEGGRGPTNTGELFF
cdr3_nt: TGTGCCATCCCGGAGGGAGGGAGGGGCCCCACGAACACCGGGGAGCTGTTTTTT
v_call: TRBV10-3
d_call: TRBD2
clone_size: NA
cdr3_length: 18
j_call: TRBJ2-2

cdr3_aa: CATRAPSEETQYF
cdr3_nt: TGTGCCACCCGGGCCCCAAGTGAGGAGACCCAGTACTTC
v_call: TRBV5-4
d_call: NA
clone_size: few
cdr3_length: 13
j_call: TRBJ2-5

cdr3_aa: CASSLGTVLNTQYF
cdr3_nt: TGTGCCAGCAGCTTGGGGACAGTTCTTAATACGCAGTATTTT
v_call: TRBV11-2
d_call: TRBD1
clone_size: NA
cdr3_length: 14
j_call: TRBJ2-3

cdr3_aa: CSAAGLTEKLFF
cdr3_nt: TGCAGTGCTGCCGGACTGACCGAAAAACTGTTTTTT
v_call: TRBV20-1
d_call: NA
clone_size: NA
cdr3_length: 12
j_call: TRBJ1-4

cdr3_aa: CASRLYRTDNTGELFF
cdr3_nt: TGTGCCAGCAGACTTTACCGGACAGATAACACCGGGGAGCTGTTTTTT
v_call: TRBV6-5
d_call: NA
clone_size: few
cdr3_length: 16
j_call: TRBJ2-2

cdr3_aa: CSASPGTPANTEAFF
cdr3_nt: TGCAGCGCCTCCCCCGGGACCCCAGCGAACACTGAAGCTTTCTTT
v_call: TRBV29-1
d_call: NA
clone_size: NA
cdr3_length: 15
j_call: TRBJ1-1

cdr3_aa: CASSLTRTGTKNIQYF
cdr3_nt: TGTGCCAGCAGCTTAACTAGGACAGGGACCAAAAACATTCAGTACTTC
v_call: TRBV7-2
d_call: TRBD1
clone_size: many
cdr3_length: 16
j_call: TRBJ2-4

cdr3_aa: CASSLGSAETQYF
cdr3_nt: TGTGCCAGCAGCTTGGGGTCAGCGGAGACCCAGTACTTC
v_call: TRBV5-5
d_call: NA
clone_size: NA
cdr3_length: 13
j_call: TRBJ2-5

cdr3_aa: CASSTGVNYGYTF
cdr3_nt: TGTGCCAGCTCCACAGGAGTTAACTATGGCTACACCTTC
v_call: TRBV28
d_call: NA
clone_size: NA
cdr3_length: 13
j_call: TRBJ1-2

cdr3_aa: CASSLLRGYGYTF
cdr3_nt: TGTGCCAGCAGTTTATTGAGGGGCTATGGCTACACCTTC
v_call: TRBV28
d_call: NA
clone_size: NA
cdr3_length: 13
j_call: TRBJ1-2

cdr3_aa: CASSSGGPDTQYF
cdr3_nt: TGCGCCAGCAGCTCGGGGGGGCCAGATACGCAGTATTTT
v_call: TRBV5-1
d_call: TRBD2
clone_size: NA
cdr3_length: 13
j_call: TRBJ2-3

cdr3_aa: CASSEVGLAGGNNEQFF
cdr3_nt: TGTGCCAGCAGTGAGGTTGGTTTAGCGGGGGGAAACAATGAGCAGTTCTTC
v_call: TRBV2
d_call: TRBD2
clone_size: NA
cdr3_length: 17
j_call: TRBJ2-1

cdr3_aa: CASSLGLISNQPQHF
cdr3_nt: TGTGCCAGCAGCTTGGGACTCATTAGCAATCAGCCCCAGCATTTT
v_call: TRBV6-6
d_call: NA
clone_size: NA
cdr3_length: 15
j_call: TRBJ1-5

cdr3_aa: CASCGQLTDTQYF
cdr3_nt: TGTGCCAGCTGCGGACAGCTCACAGATACGCAGTATTTT
v_call: TRBV3-1
d_call: NA
clone_size: NA
cdr3_length: 13
j_call: TRBJ2-3

cdr3_aa: CASPIYALSKEGGYTF
cdr3_nt: TGTGCCAGCCCGATCTATGCGCTGTCTAAAGAGGGTGGCTACACCTTC
v_call: TRBV2
d_call: NA
clone_size: NA
cdr3_length: 16
j_call: TRBJ1-2

cdr3_aa: CATDLTGTEAFF
cdr3_nt: TGTGCCACCGACCTTACGGGCACTGAAGCTTTCTTT
v_call: TRBV6-6
d_call: NA
clone_size: NA
cdr3_length: 12
j_call: TRBJ1-1

cdr3_aa: CASSRDRMETQYF
cdr3_nt: TGTGCCAGCTCACGGGACCGGATGGAGACCCAGTACTTC
v_call: TRBV18
d_call: NA
clone_size: NA
cdr3_length: 13
j_call: TRBJ2-5

cdr3_aa: CSARRRNTGELFF
cdr3_nt: TGCAGTGCTAGAAGGCGAAACACCGGGGAGCTGTTTTTT
v_call: TRBV20-1
d_call: NA
clone_size: few
cdr3_length: 13
j_call: TRBJ2-2

cdr3_aa: CASSGGSQETQYF
cdr3_nt: TGTGCCAGCAGCGGGGGGTCCCAAGAGACCCAGTACTTC
v_call: TRBV7-3
d_call: NA
clone_size: NA
cdr3_length: 13
j_call: TRBJ2-5

cdr3_aa: CASSSRGRSGNTIYF
cdr3_nt: TGTGCCAGCAGCTCCAGGGGGCGCTCTGGAAACACCATATATTTT
v_call: TRBV7-2
d_call: TRBD1
clone_size: NA
cdr3_length: 15
j_call: TRBJ1-3

cdr3_aa: CASSGRAGTDTQYF
cdr3_nt: TGTGCCAGCTCGGGCAGAGCAGGCACAGATACGCAGTATTTT
v_call: TRBV18
d_call: NA
clone_size: NA
cdr3_length: 14
j_call: TRBJ2-3

cdr3_aa: CASSSSGSYGYTF
cdr3_nt: TGTGCCAGCAGTTCAAGCGGCAGCTATGGCTACACCTTC
v_call: TRBV28
d_call: NA
clone_size: NA
cdr3_length: 13
j_call: TRBJ1-2

cdr3_aa: CSVGGYTF
cdr3_nt: TGCAGCGTTGGGGGCTACACCTTC
v_call: TRBV29-1
d_call: NA
clone_size: many
cdr3_length: 8
j_call: TRBJ1-2

cdr3_aa: CASRPPQVSSYEQYF
cdr3_nt: TGTGCCAGCAGACCCCCCCAGGTGAGCTCCTACGAGCAGTACTTC
v_call: TRBV28
d_call: NA
clone_size: few
cdr3_length: 15
j_call: TRBJ2-7

cdr3_aa: CASNSAGELNTEAFF
cdr3_nt: TGCGCCAGCAACTCGGCGGGGGAACTGAACACTGAAGCTTTCTTT
v_call: TRBV5-1
d_call: NA
clone_size: few
cdr3_length: 15
j_call: TRBJ1-1